This T cell receptor (beta chain) stems from a study of blood T cell repertoires in COVID-19. For the study at large: Both acute and convalescent COVID-19 samples were obtained from the United States, Italy and Spain. Sources were T cells, B-cell-depleted T cells, or PBMCs; the material itself was cDNA or gDNA.

The germline gives CDR1 MNHEY, CDR2 SMNVEV (reference sequence). CDR3 size: 13 residues. V gave up 7 bases and J gave up 4 bases, with 13 bases separating them. The assay was immunoSEQ multiplex PCR, and TCRdb's table has in-frame clones only and misses some. The data show about 480,000 clones, roughly 91% seen once. The sequence was collected from a woman aged 45-60 years with COVID-19, enrolled during active disease. This sequence joins TRBV27 and TRBJ1-1, with D tentatively TRBD1 (5 bases). The specimen sequenced was peripheral blood. Written as DNA, the CDR3 is TGTGCCAGCACCGGGGGATTGGTCACTGAAGCTTTCTTT. Protein product: CASTGGLVTEAFF.